Listed below are T cell receptor beta chains from one sample, sequenced in a study of cytomegalovirus exposure and HLA in healthy donors. The table came from immunoSEQ multiplex PCR; TCRdb's copy has only in-frame clones and leaves some out. The table has 200,000 or so clones, about nine tenths seen once. The specimen sequenced was PBMCs. The receptors stem from a woman under 30 in good health and CMV-seropositive. CDR3s include the opening cysteine and the closing phenylalanine or tryptophan. D genes are given only for firm matches. Clone size is not always given. Where it is, it says once, few, many or a class for expanded clones.

CDR3nt,CDR3aa,len,abundance,v_gene,d_gene,j_gene
TGCAGCGCCTGGACCCGGGGCTCCTACAATGAGCAGTTCTTC,CSAWTRGSYNEQFF,14,NA,TRBV29-1,NA,TRBJ2-1
TGTGCCAGCAGCGATCCTAAGCGGGTAAGGGAGACCCAGTACTTC,CASSDPKRVRETQYF,15,NA,TRBV28,NA,TRBJ2-5
TGCGCCAGCAGCTTGGCCGGTACCACGGGGGGGAACATTCAGTACTTC,CASSLAGTTGGNIQYF,16,NA,TRBV5-1,TRBD2,TRBJ2-4
TGTGCCAGCTCACCATCAGGTTGGACTGAAGCTTTCTTT,CASSPSGWTEAFF,13,NA,TRBV18,NA,TRBJ1-1
TGTGCCAGCAGCTTCTGGCAGGGGGCGAGTACTAACTATGGCTACACCTTC,CASSFWQGASTNYGYTF,17,NA,TRBV5-5,TRBD1,TRBJ1-2
TGTGCCAGCACCCCACTAGCGGAGGGCTACGAGCAGTACTTC,CASTPLAEGYEQYF,14,NA,TRBV7-9,TRBD2,TRBJ2-7
TGCGCCAGCAGCCCACAAGGGGGTATCGGAAACACCATATATTTT,CASSPQGGIGNTIYF,15,NA,TRBV4-1,NA,TRBJ1-3
TGTGCCAGCAGTTCGAGGGACACCTACAATCAGCCCCAGCATTTT,CASSSRDTYNQPQHF,15,NA,TRBV28,NA,TRBJ1-5
TGTGCCATCAGTGACCCGGGACAGGGGACTAGCAATCAGCCCCAGCATTTT,CAISDPGQGTSNQPQHF,17,once,TRBV10-3,TRBD1,TRBJ1-5
TGCGCCAGCAGCCCCAGACAGATCTACGAGCAGTACTTC,CASSPRQIYEQYF,13,NA,TRBV5-1,NA,TRBJ2-7
TGTGCCAGCAGTATCGACAGGGGTTCCCTCTACGAGCAGTACTTC,CASSIDRGSLYEQYF,15,NA,TRBV27,TRBD1,TRBJ2-7
TGTGCCAGCAGCGTGGGAGGAGCGAAGGATGAGCAGTTCTTC,CASSVGGAKDEQFF,14,NA,TRBV9,NA,TRBJ2-1
TGTGCCAGCTCCGAGAAAGGCGGGAGCACAGATACGCAGTATTTT,CASSEKGGSTDTQYF,15,NA,TRBV25-1,NA,TRBJ2-3
TGTGCCAGCTGGGACAGGTTCACCTACGAGCAGTACTTC,CASWDRFTYEQYF,13,NA,TRBV28,TRBD1,TRBJ2-7
TGCGCCAGCAGCTTGGAGTTGGCTAGTACTGGCGAGCAGTACTTC,CASSLELASTGEQYF,15,once,TRBV5-1,NA,TRBJ2-7
TGTGCCAGCAGCCCAAAGGACAGGGGTACAGATACGCAGTATTTT,CASSPKDRGTDTQYF,15,few,TRBV7-3,TRBD1,TRBJ2-3
TGTGCCACCAGCATCGACACAACTAGTGCCACTGAAGCTTTCTTT,CATSIDTTSATEAFF,15,NA,TRBV15,NA,TRBJ1-1
TGTGCCAGCAGTTTCTTTGCGGGTGCGGGGGAGCAGTACTTC,CASSFFAGAGEQYF,14,NA,TRBV27,NA,TRBJ2-7
TGTGCCTGTCTGACTACAACTAATGAAAAACTGTTTTTT,CACLTTTNEKLFF,13,NA,TRBV30,NA,TRBJ1-4
TGTGCCAGCAGTTACTATCGGGGGACTGAAGCTTTCTTT,CASSYYRGTEAFF,13,NA,TRBV6-5,NA,TRBJ1-1
TGCGCCAGCAGCCAAGCTCCCGGGACAGAAGCAAACATTCAGTACTTC,CASSQAPGTEANIQYF,16,NA,TRBV4-1,TRBD1,TRBJ2-4
TGTGCCAGCAGCTCTACAGGGGGCATCCAGACTGAAGCTTTCTTT,CASSSTGGIQTEAFF,15,NA,TRBV7-3,TRBD1,TRBJ1-1
TGTGCCAGCAGCCCGGCCGGGAGTCAAAATACGCAGTATTTT,CASSPAGSQNTQYF,14,NA,TRBV4-2,NA,TRBJ2-3
TGCGCCAGCAGCTTGGTGGGGACTCAGGCCGAGCAGTACTTC,CASSLVGTQAEQYF,14,few,TRBV5-1,NA,TRBJ2-7
TGTGCCAGCAGGAGTAAAAGCGGGTCGTACACAGATACGCAGTATTTT,CASRSKSGSYTDTQYF,16,NA,TRBV6-8,NA,TRBJ2-3
TGTGCCAGCAGTCCCGGTAGGAGGTTGGAGACCCAGTACTTC,CASSPGRRLETQYF,14,NA,TRBV27,NA,TRBJ2-5
TGTGCCAGTACCCGGTCAGGGGGAAGGGGCAATCAGCCCCAGCATTTT,CASTRSGGRGNQPQHF,16,NA,TRBV19,TRBD1,TRBJ1-5
TGTGCCAGCAGCTTAAGCCCGGGACAGGGCAATTACGAGCAGTACTTC,CASSLSPGQGNYEQYF,16,NA,TRBV7-3,TRBD1,TRBJ2-7
TGTGCCAGCAAAACTAGCGGTCAAGCCTACAATGAGCAGTTCTTC,CASKTSGQAYNEQFF,15,NA,TRBV7-9,TRBD2,TRBJ2-1
TGCGCCAGCAGCTATCGGAATGAAAAACTGTTTTTT,CASSYRNEKLFF,12,few,TRBV5-1,NA,TRBJ1-4
TGTGCCAGCAGCTCGGGACTAGCGGGAGTCGATGAGCAGTTCTTC,CASSSGLAGVDEQFF,15,NA,TRBV5-4,TRBD2,TRBJ2-1
TGCGCCAGCAGCGACATGACAGATACGCAGTATTTT,CASSDMTDTQYF,12,NA,TRBV5-1,NA,TRBJ2-3
TGTGCCAGCAGTGAATCGGCGGCGGCGCGCGATCAGCCCCAGCATTTT,CASSESAAARDQPQHF,16,NA,TRBV6-1,NA,TRBJ1-5
TGTGCCTGGAGTGTAGGGGGAAATACAGATACGCAGTATTTT,CAWSVGGNTDTQYF,14,NA,TRBV30,NA,TRBJ2-3
TGCAGCGTTCAGCCGGGACTAGCGGGCCTCAATGAGCAGTTCTTC,CSVQPGLAGLNEQFF,15,NA,TRBV29-1,TRBD2,TRBJ2-1
TGTGCCAGCAGTCTATTGGGGACATACTCCTACGAGCAGTACTTC,CASSLLGTYSYEQYF,15,NA,TRBV28,NA,TRBJ2-7
TGTGCCAGCGCGGGCCAGACAGATACGCAGTATTTT,CASAGQTDTQYF,12,once,TRBV28,NA,TRBJ2-3
TGTGCCAGCAGCTTAGGGGCGAGGTCCGCCGGGAATGAGCAGTTCTTC,CASSLGARSAGNEQFF,16,NA,TRBV13,NA,TRBJ2-1
TGTGCCAGCAGGTGGGGGACTAGCGGGAGTTTAGCGTTCTTC,CASRWGTSGSLAFF,14,once,TRBV7-2,TRBD2,TRBJ2-1
TGTGCCAGCAGTGACGGCGCGACTTGGACGCAGTATTTT,CASSDGATWTQYF,13,few,TRBV25-1,NA,TRBJ2-3